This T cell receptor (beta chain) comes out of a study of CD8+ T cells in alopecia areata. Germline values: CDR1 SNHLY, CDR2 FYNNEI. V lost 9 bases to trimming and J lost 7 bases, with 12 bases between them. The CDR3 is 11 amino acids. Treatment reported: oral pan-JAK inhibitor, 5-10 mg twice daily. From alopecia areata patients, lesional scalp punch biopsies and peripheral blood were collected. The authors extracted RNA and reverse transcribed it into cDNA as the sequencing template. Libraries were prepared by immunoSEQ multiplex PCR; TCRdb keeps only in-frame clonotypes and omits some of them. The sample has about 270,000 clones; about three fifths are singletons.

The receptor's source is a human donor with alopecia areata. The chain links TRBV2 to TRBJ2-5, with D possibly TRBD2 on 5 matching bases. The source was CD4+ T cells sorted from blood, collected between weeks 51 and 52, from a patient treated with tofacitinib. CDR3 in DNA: TGTGCCAGGGCCCTAGGAGGGACCCAGTACTTC. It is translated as CARALGGTQYF.